The clone carrying this TCR beta chain was seen only once. The protocol was immunoSEQ multiplex PCR, while the TCRdb copy is restricted to in-frame clones and leaves out a portion. The sample consists of 40,000 to 50,000 clones, around 81% of them appearing once. This specimen comes from a study of STAT5B mutations in CD4+ large granular lymphocyte leukemia. Per the germline V gene, CDR1 is SQVTM and CDR2 is ANQGSEA. The CDR3 sequence is 12 residues long. V gave up 6 bases and J gave up 5 bases, with 10 bases separating them. This clonotype was obtained from a human donor in good health. The V call is TRBV29-1, the J call TRBJ2-2; unclear D gene. The specimen was CD4+ T cells from blood buffy coats. The CDR3 spells CSVGFTTGELFF. DNA for the CDR3: TGCAGCGTGGGGTTCACAACCGGGGAGCTGTTTTTT.